Sequencing of this T cell receptor beta chain was carried out in a study of beta chain features in type 1 diabetes. Findings of the study overall: No resolution was reached here on whether HLA type influences TCRB rearrangement. Moderately but significantly shorter TCRB CDR3s were found in Type 1 diabetes patients in all four CD4+ subsets. Insertions at VDJ junctions were less frequent in type 1 diabetes patients. These patients also deleted more nucleotides at the same junctions. For patients, the naive, central memory and Treg TCRB repertoires appeared more alike than for healthy donors.

The investigators reverse transcribed all of the isolated RNA, so they sequenced expressed TCRB transcripts. Approximately 3.9 million reads per sample were averaged for naive, central memory and regulatory samples. Sequencing was performed with immunoSEQ multiplex PCR; in TCRdb, only in-frame clones are kept and a portion is missing. The table shows 300,000 or so clones, with approximately 9.9% occurring only once. V was pared by 3 bases and J by 5 bases, with 3 bases of the junction left unmatched. This CDR3 has 13 residues. CDR1 is SGDLS, CDR2 YYNGEE, per germline. This clone was observed a handful of times. Antigen specificity is unknown.

The rearrangement uses TRBV9 and TRBJ1-2; TRBD1 agrees at 8 bases. This sequence originates from a man aged 25 to 40 with type 1 diabetes. The specimen sequenced was central memory CD4+ T cells from blood. For the CDR3, the DNA is TGTGCCAGCAGCGGAGGACAGGGATATGGCTACACCTTC. It encodes CASSGGQGYGYTF.